A selection of T cell receptor beta chains follows, all from one sample in a study of cytomegalovirus exposure and HLA in healthy donors. Produced via immunoSEQ multiplex PCR; TCRdb's table is partial and in-frame only. The sample contains 150,000 to 200,000 clones, around 63% of which appear only once. Sequencing was performed on PBMCs. These receptor sequences come from a woman aged 18-29 years in good health and CMV-seropositive. Each CDR3 is given with its conserved first and last residue. D genes are given only for firm matches. Clone size appears in some rows only: once, few, many, or a class for an expanded clone.

>.|TRBV18|TRBJ2-1|.
CASSPPSVYNEQFF
TGTGCCAGCTCACCACCTAGCGTATACAATGAGCAGTTCTTC
>few|TRBV2|TRBJ1-1|.
CASSEQVTEAFF
TGTGCCAGCAGTGAACAGGTCACTGAAGCTTTCTTT
>.|TRBV7-8|TRBJ1-6|.
CASSRIYTYNSPLHF
TGTGCCAGCAGCAGAATATACACCTATAATTCACCCCTCCACTTT
>.|TRBV6-1|TRBJ1-2|TRBD1
CASSEAGIGQASLYGYTF
TGTGCCAGCAGTGAAGCGGGAATAGGACAGGCGTCCCTTTATGGCTACACCTTC
>.|TRBV30|TRBJ2-2|.
CAWSSRVGTGFTGELFF
TGTGCCTGGAGTTCGAGGGTGGGGACTGGGTTCACCGGGGAGCTGTTTTTT
>.|TRBV2|TRBJ2-5|.
CASRAQGGAGTQYF
TGTGCCAGCAGGGCCCAGGGAGGCGCGGGGACCCAGTACTTC
>few|TRBV7-3|TRBJ2-1|.
CASSPYQGQAYNEQFF
TGTGCCAGCAGCCCCTATCAGGGTCAGGCCTACAATGAGCAGTTCTTC
>.|TRBV27|TRBJ2-7|.
CASSSDSSYEQYF
TGTGCCAGCAGTTCCGACAGCTCCTACGAGCAGTACTTC
>once|TRBV5-1|TRBJ1-3|TRBD1
CASSYQTGYADTIYF
TGCGCCAGCAGCTACCAGACAGGGTACGCGGACACCATATATTTT
>few|TRBV11-3|TRBJ2-7|TRBD1
CASSKRGLPINEQYF
TGTGCCAGCAGCAAGAGGGGGCTCCCTATTAACGAGCAGTACTTC
>.|TRBV5-1|TRBJ2-7|TRBD2
CATRGLAGSDTGEQYF
TGCGCCACCAGGGGACTAGCGGGATCCGATACGGGGGAGCAGTACTTC
>once|TRBV7-8|TRBJ1-5|.
CASSLALSGLSNQPQHF
TGTGCCAGCAGCTTAGCATTGTCGGGACTTAGCAATCAGCCCCAGCATTTT
>.|TRBV6-4|TRBJ2-1|.
CASSDVGTSNNEQFF
TGTGCCAGCAGTGACGTCGGGACAAGTAACAATGAGCAGTTCTTC
>.|TRBV12-5|TRBJ2-7|.
CASGLVLPRAYEQYF
TGTGCTAGTGGTTTGGTACTACCCAGGGCCTACGAGCAGTACTTC
>.|TRBV4-2|TRBJ2-7|TRBD1
CASSQDYGRTGETYEQYF
TGTGCCAGCAGCCAAGATTATGGGAGGACAGGGGAAACGTACGAGCAGTACTTC
>.|TRBV9|TRBJ2-1|.
CASSAGGSSYNEQFF
TGTGCCAGCAGCGCCGGGGGAAGCTCCTACAATGAGCAGTTCTTC
>once|TRBV9|TRBJ2-1|.
CASSVGTYNEQFF
TGTGCCAGCAGCGTCGGGACCTACAATGAGCAGTTCTTC
>.|TRBV6-6|TRBJ1-4|TRBD1
CASNGQGNDGKLFF
TGTGCCAGCAACGGACAGGGGAATGACGGAAAACTGTTTTTT
>few|TRBV5-4|TRBJ2-7|TRBD1
CASSLEGALYEQYF
TGTGCCAGCAGCTTGGAGGGGGCGCTCTACGAGCAGTACTTC
>.|TRBV6-6|TRBJ1-6|TRBD1
CASNDRGNSPLHF
TGTGCCAGCAACGACAGGGGAAATTCACCCCTCCACTTT
>.|TRBV28|TRBJ2-7|.
CASSPDKVVYEQYF
TGTGCCAGCAGTCCAGACAAGGTGGTATATGAGCAGTACTTC
>.|TRBV6-6|TRBJ2-7|TRBD2
CASQVGTRGYEQYF
TGTGCCAGCCAGGTCGGGACTAGGGGCTACGAGCAGTACTTC
>.|TRBV27|TRBJ2-7|.
CASSPSRQKPSYEQYF
TGTGCCAGCAGCCCTAGTAGACAGAAACCCTCCTACGAGCAGTACTTC
>.|TRBV6-6|TRBJ2-1|TRBD2
CASSRSGGSQMYEQFF
TGTGCCAGCAGCCGGAGCGGCGGGAGTCAAATGTATGAGCAGTTCTTC
>.|TRBV14|TRBJ2-1|TRBD2
CASSQALAGGYNEQFF
TGTGCCAGCAGCCAGGCGCTAGCGGGAGGCTACAATGAGCAGTTCTTC